This T cell receptor beta chain was identified during a study of CD8 T cells in Susac syndrome. Reverse transcription of about 0.5 to 1 ug RNA used random hexamers. Multiplex PCR with immunoSEQ amplified the TCR beta CDR3 across 54 Vbeta and 13 Jbeta. TCRdb called the immunoSEQ multiplex PCR reads again in MiXCR, with one record for every CDR3 protein. The sample holds about 290,000 distinct CDR3 sequences, 75% to 85% seen once. With 0 bases removed from V and 3 bases from J, the gap between germline ends came to 14 bases. The CDR3 loop spans 16 amino acids. Germline V CDR1 and CDR2: PRHDT, FYEKMQ (reference sequence).

The receptor was isolated from a human donor with multiple sclerosis. V gene TRBV13 combines with J gene TRBJ1-2, with D unresolved. The sample comprised CD8+ T cells from PBMCs. The CDR3 loop is CASSLGLVSYDYGYTF. The CDR3 DNA is TGTGCCAGCAGCTTAGGCCTCGTCAGCTATGACTATGGCTACACCTTC.